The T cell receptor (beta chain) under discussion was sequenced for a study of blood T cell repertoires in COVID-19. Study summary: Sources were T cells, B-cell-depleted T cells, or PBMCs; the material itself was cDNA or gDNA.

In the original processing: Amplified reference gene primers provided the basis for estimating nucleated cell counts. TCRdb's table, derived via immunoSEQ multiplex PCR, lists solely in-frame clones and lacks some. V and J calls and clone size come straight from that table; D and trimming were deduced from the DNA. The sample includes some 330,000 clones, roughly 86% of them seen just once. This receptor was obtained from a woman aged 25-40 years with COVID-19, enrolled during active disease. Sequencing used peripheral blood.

For the CDR3, the DNA is TGCGCCAGCAGCCCCAGGGCCACCGGGGAGCTGTTTTTT. This translates into CASSPRATGELFF. The V call is TRBV4-1, the J call TRBJ2-2; D is perhaps TRBD1 (5 bases). The CDR3 has 13 amino acids. Trimming shortened V by 4 bases and J by 4 bases, and 7 bases separated the two germline ends. CDR1 is MGHRA, CDR2 YSYEKL, per germline.